These 22 T cell receptor beta chains share one sample of origin, sequenced in a study of blood T cell repertoires in COVID-19. The table came from immunoSEQ multiplex PCR; TCRdb's copy has only in-frame clones and leaves some out. The table records roughly 300,000 clones, roughly 80% of them present only once. Sample: peripheral blood. These receptors came from a human donor with COVID-19, enrolled during active disease. The donor label of this sample is uncertain.

The CDR3 is CARKGMGLLDEQFF. The CDR3 region has the DNA TGTGCCCGGAAAGGAATGGGCCTTTTGGATGAGCAGTTCTTC. This chain joins TRBV2 and TRBJ2-1; D unresolved. Looked up from germline, CDR1 is SNHLY and CDR2 is FYNNEI. Trimming shortened V by 11 bases and J by 8 bases, and 22 bases separated the two germline ends. This CDR3 has 14 residues.

The gene calls are TRBV19 and TRBJ2-6; D gene ambiguous. The CDR3 spans 14 residues. Trimming removed 4 bases from V and 0 bases from J, with 4 bases in between. Germline CDR1 LNHDA, CDR2 SQIVND (reference sequence). The CDR3 region has the DNA TGTGCCAGTAGTAGAGTCTCTGGGGCCAACGTCCTGACTTTC. This gives the protein CASSRVSGANVLTF.

The CDR3 region has the DNA TGTGCCAGCAGGCGGAACAGGGACTACAATGAGCAGTTCTTC. Its translation: CASRRNRDYNEQFF. The chain joins TRBV2 to TRBJ2-1; D perhaps matches TRBD1 (6 bases). CDR3 size: 14 residues. The V gene lost 6 bases and the J gene lost 3 bases, with 12 bases spanning the gap. The V gene's germline CDR1 is SNHLY and CDR2 FYNNEI.

The V gene is TRBV29-1, the J gene TRBJ2-1, with 7 positions matching TRBD2. The CDR3 consists of 13 residues. Looked up from germline, CDR1 is SQVTM and CDR2 is ANQGSEA. V was clipped by 4 bases and J by 6 bases; unmatched bases: 6. The CDR3 loop reads CSVGGGGINEQFF. CDR3 DNA sequence: TGCAGCGTTGGGGGCGGGGGAATCAATGAGCAGTTCTTC.

The DNA of the CDR3 is TGTGCCAGCAGCCCGGGACTCAGCACAGATACGCAGTATTTT. Translated, it gives CASSPGLSTDTQYF. The V gene is TRBV6-4, the J gene TRBJ2-3, with a possible D match to TRBD2 (6 bases). CDR1 is MRHNA, CDR2 SNTAGT, per germline. Trimming stripped 6 bases from V and 0 bases from J, with 10 bases between. The CDR3 spans 14 residues.

The CDR3 coding sequence is TGTGCCAGCAGCTCACTCCGAATGGAAAAACTGTTTTTT. It encodes CASSSLRMEKLFF. The chain couples TRBV7-3 to TRBJ1-4; D gene ambiguous. Germline CDR1 and CDR2: SGHTA and FQGTGA. V shed 4 bases and J shed 8 bases, with 11 bases lying between them. CDR3 length: 13 residues. The full variable domain, in which reference TRBV7-3 and TRBJ1-4 provide the parts outside the CDR3, is GAGVSQTPSNKVTEKGKYVELRCDPISGHTALYWYRQSLGQGPEFLIYFQGTGAADDSGLPNDRFFAVRPEGSVSTLKIQRTERGDSAVYLCASSSLRMEKLFFGSGTQLSVL.

This chain connects TRBV21-1 to TRBJ2-1; the table names TRBD2, a call not compared with the DNA. TRBV21-1 represents a pseudogene. The CDR3 sequence is 18 residues long. The CDR3 nucleotides read TGTGCCAGCAGCGAAAAGGGACCTAGCGGGAGCTCCTACAATGAGCAGTTCTTC. This gives the protein CASSEKGPSGSSYNEQFF.

The chain has TRBV28 and TRBJ2-3; 9 bases fit TRBD2. The CDR3 loop spans 16 amino acids. Trimming cost V 5 bases and J 12 bases; bases outside gene matches: 18. Germline V lookup: CDR1 MDHEN, CDR2 SYDVKM. The CDR3 DNA is TGTGCCAGCAGTCCTCCGGTGGGCGGGGGGGTGTTTTTCCAGTATTTT. This translates into CASSPPVGGGVFFQYF.

CDR3 DNA sequence: TGTGCCACCGAATATGACGGTACAGGGCGGACTGAAGCTTTCTTT. Translation: CATEYDGTGRTEAFF. The chain combines TRBV28 with TRBJ1-1; a weak D match, TRBD1 (6 bases). Germline V gene data show CDR1 as MDHEN and CDR2 as SYDVKM. Trimming stripped 10 bases from V and 5 bases from J, with 23 bases between. This CDR3 region has 15 residues.

A single count supports this clone. The chain uses TRBV7-9 and TRBJ1-1, with a possible D match to TRBD1 (6 bases). Germline values: CDR1 SEHNR, CDR2 FQNEAQ (reference sequence). The CDR3 runs to 14 residues. V was trimmed by 3 bases and J by 1 base, leaving 9 bases between them. The CDR3 is CASSFQGTNTEAFF. For the CDR3, the DNA is TGTGCCAGCAGCTTCCAGGGGACGAACACTGAAGCTTTCTTT.

Here the CDR3 reads CASSIAPRQAGGRDGSTDTQYF. CDR3 sequence (DNA): TGTGCCAGTAGTATAGCCCCTCGACAGGCCGGGGGGAGGGATGGTAGCACAGATACGCAGTATTTT. The chain couples TRBV19 to TRBJ2-3; perhaps TRBD2 as D (7 bases). The CDR3 covers 22 residues. V was trimmed by 1 base and J by 0 bases, leaving 29 bases between them. CDR1 is LNHDA and CDR2 is SQIVND in the germline V gene (reference sequence).

This clone was observed once. This chain connects TRBV28 to TRBJ1-2, with D maybe TRBD1 (5 bases). The germline gives CDR1 MDHEN, CDR2 SYDVKM. The V and J ends lost 5 bases and 9 bases respectively, with 22 bases between them. This CDR3 comprises 15 residues. The DNA of the CDR3 is TGTGCCAGCAGTACCCAGGGCTCCCCTCATTGGCGCTACACCTTC. This encodes CASSTQGSPHWRYTF.

J is TRBJ1-5 and V is TRBV6-2 or TRBV6-3; possible D gene TRBD1, 5 bases. The CDR3 spans 13 residues. The V end was cut by 4 bases, the J end by 6 bases, with 10 bases between. CDR1 and CDR2 from the germline V gene are MNHEY and SVGEGT. The CDR3, as DNA: TGTGCCAGCAGTTCGGGGGAGCGTCAGCCCCAGCATTTT. Its protein product is CASSSGERQPQHF.

This sequence joins TRBV27 and TRBJ2-5; D may be TRBD1 (5 bases). This CDR3 contains 15 residues. The ends were cut back, 1 base at V and 0 bases at J, with 9 bases in the middle. CDR1 and CDR2 from the germline V gene are MNHEY and SMNVEV (reference sequence). CDR3 sequence: CASSLLGDNQETQYF. The CDR3 bases are TGTGCCAGCAGTTTATTAGGGGATAACCAAGAGACCCAGTACTTC.

CDR3 coding DNA: TGTGCCAGGCAGAAAGGGATCGGGGACACTGAAGCTTTCTTT. Translation: CARQKGIGDTEAFF. This rearrangement joins TRBV2 to TRBJ1-1, with unresolved D. The CDR3 is 14 amino acids. Germline CDR1 and CDR2: SNHLY and FYNNEI. V lost 9 bases to trimming and J lost 3 bases, with 17 bases between them.

The chain is built from TRBV30 and TRBJ1-2, with 7 bases that match TRBD1. Germline V gene lookup returns CDR1 GTSNPN and CDR2 SVGIG (reference sequence). This CDR3 is built from 16 residues. V was pared by 5 bases and J by 4 bases, with 16 bases of the junction left unmatched. The CDR3 protein is CAWYARGTDNTYGYTF. CDR3 sequence (DNA): TGTGCCTGGTATGCAAGGGGGACAGACAATACCTATGGCTACACCTTC.

The chain employs TRBV5-6 and TRBJ2-1; 10 positions match TRBD1. The CDR3 spans 17 residues. Germline trimming cut 0 bases from V and 6 bases from J; bases unmatched to any gene: 9. Germline V gene data show CDR1 as SGHDT and CDR2 as YYEEEE. The CDR3: CASSLGPGQGLGNEQFF. The CDR3 coding sequence is TGTGCCAGCAGCTTGGGTCCGGGACAGGGGCTCGGCAATGAGCAGTTCTTC.

CDR3 DNA: TGCGCCAGCAGCCAGTCGGCGGCGGACTATGGCTACACCTTC. Amino acid sequence: CASSQSAADYGYTF. The chain recombines TRBV5-1 with TRBJ1-2, with unresolved D. Deletions cut 4 bases from V and 3 bases from J, with 13 bases between. Per the germline V gene, CDR1 is SGHRS and CDR2 is YFSETQ. The CDR3 loop spans 14 amino acids.

The chain joins TRBV5-4 to TRBJ2-5, with D perhaps TRBD1 (5 bases). The CDR3 is 16 residues long. V lost 0 bases, J lost 5 bases, and 17 bases lay in between. Germline CDR1 SGHNT, CDR2 YYREEE (reference sequence). Written as DNA, the CDR3 is TGTGCCAGCAGCTTGGTGGGTGCAGGGTTGGGTGAGACCCAGTACTTC. It is translated as CASSLVGAGLGETQYF.

This clone appeared a single time. The chain carries TRBV6-5 and TRBJ2-7; D possibly corresponds to TRBD2 (6 bases). The CDR3 runs to 16 residues. The ends were cut back, 2 bases at V and 3 bases at J, with 17 bases in the middle. CDR1 is MNHEY, CDR2 SVGAGI, per germline. The CDR3 region is CASSYGAGRSGYEQYF. CDR3 coding DNA: TGTGCCAGCAGTTACGGGGCGGGACGGTCGGGCTACGAGCAGTACTTC.

This chain uses TRBV6-9 with TRBJ2-7; D gene uncertain. V lost 5 bases to trimming and J lost 3 bases, with 2 bases between them. The CDR3 contains 10 residues. Germline loops: CDR1 MNHGY, CDR2 SVAAGI. The CDR3 nucleotides are TGTGCCAGCAGTCGCTACGAGCAGTACTTC. It encodes CASSRYEQYF.

This clone was seen only a few times. CDR3 DNA sequence: TGTGCCAGCACGACGGGAACGGGGGCCCAGCATTTT. It translates to CASTTGTGAQHF. The chain links TRBV2 to TRBJ1-5; D is possibly TRBD1 (5 bases). V lost 7 bases, J lost 11 bases, and 15 bases lay in between. CDR1 SNHLY and CDR2 FYNNEI come from the germline V gene. This CDR3 region has 12 residues.